These 23 T cell receptor beta chains originate from one sample sequenced in a study of vaccination and CD4 T cells after COVID-19. The study sequenced cultured CD4+ T cell DNA using the Oncomine TCR Beta short-read assay. From the PCR reads, TCRdb called clonotypes with MiXCR, one entry per CDR3 protein. In the table there are 13,000 or so distinct CDR3 sequences, less than 35% of which are singletons. Treatment noted: approximately 9-day PBMC culture with coronavirus spike peptide pools or control peptides (ViraFEST assay). Their antigens are not known. What was sequenced was CD4+ T cells from blood, cultured in vitro. Receptors originate from a human donor who had recovered from COVID-19.

This clonotype was seen only a few times. V gene TRBV15 combines with J gene TRBJ2-3; 9 bases align to TRBD1. This CDR3 region has 15 residues. The V segment lost 5 bases and the J segment 4 bases; nucleotides outside the gene matches: 7. Germline values: CDR1 LNHNV, CDR2 YYDKDF (reference sequence). The CDR3 DNA is TGTGCCACCAGCTTTGGACAGGGGAGCCCAGATACGCAGTATTTT. The encoded protein is CATSFGQGSPDTQYF.

The genes are TRBV10-1 and TRBJ2-1; D is tentatively TRBD1 or TRBD2 (5 bases each). Trimming removed 4 bases at V and 8 bases at J, with 18 bases between. Germline CDR1 and CDR2: WNHNN and SYGVQD (reference sequence). This CDR3 is built from 15 residues. The DNA for the CDR3 is TGCGCCAGCAGTGGTGTGGGTGCAGGGCGGGATGAGCAGTTCTTC. Protein sequence: CASSGVGAGRDEQFF.

This clonotype is classed as medium-sized (0.01 to 0.1%). The chain joins TRBV20-1 to TRBJ1-5; unclear D gene. Germline CDR1 is DFQATT and CDR2 is SNEGSKA (reference sequence). There are 13 residues in the CDR3. As DNA, the CDR3 is TGCAGCCTCCAGGAGAATAGCAATCAGCCCCAGCATTTT. Encoded protein: CSLQENSNQPQHF.

V and J are TRBV30 and TRBJ1-1; D is unresolved. CDR1 GTSNPN and CDR2 SVGIG come from the germline V gene (reference sequence). The length of the CDR3 is 12 residues. The V end lost 4 bases, the J end lost 0 bases, and 6 bases lay between the germline ends. The CDR3 DNA sequence: TGTGCCTGGATGGGAATGAACACTGAAGCTTTCTTT. This sequence encodes CAWMGMNTEAFF.

This clonotype was seen a handful of times. The gene calls are TRBV5-1 and TRBJ1-5; D remains unclear. Deletions cut 7 bases from V and 2 bases from J, with 13 bases between. Germline CDR1 SGHRS, CDR2 YFSETQ. This CDR3 is 14 amino acids long. CDR3 amino acids: CASSGEGGNQPQHF. As DNA, the CDR3 is TGCGCCAGCTCCGGGGAGGGAGGCAATCAGCCCCAGCATTTT. Using reference TRBV5-1 and TRBJ1-5 for the parts outside the CDR3, the full variable domain is KAGVTQTPRYLIKTRGQQVTLSCSPISGHRSVSWYQQTPGQGLQFLFEYFSETQRNKGNFPGRFSGRQFSNSRSEMNVSTLELGDSALYLCASSGEGGNQPQHFGDGTRLSIL.

This clonotype was counted only a few times. This chain links TRBV30 with TRBJ1-2; a possible D gene is TRBD1 (5 bases). The CDR3 loop spans 16 amino acids. Looked up from germline, CDR1 is GTSNPN and CDR2 is SVGIG (reference sequence). V lost 0 bases, J lost 5 bases, and 19 bases lay in between. CDR3 in amino acids: CAWSVLGGTVGYGYTF. CDR3 DNA sequence: TGTGCCTGGAGTGTACTTGGGGGGACGGTTGGTTATGGCTACACCTTC. The full variable domain, its missing parts supplied by reference TRBV30 and TRBJ1-2, is SQTIHQWPATLVQPVGSPLSLECTVEGTSNPNLYWYRQAAGRGLQLLFYSVGIGQISSEVPQNLSASRPQDRQFILSSKKLLLSDSGFYLCAWSVLGGTVGYGYTFGSGTRLTVV.

This chain joins TRBV7-2 and TRBJ1-1; unclear D gene. V was clipped by 1 base and J by 3 bases, with 9 bases between them. Looked up from germline, CDR1 is SGHTA and CDR2 is FQGNSA. The CDR3 has 14 amino acids. CDR3: CASSLEGIDTEAFF. The CDR3 nucleotides read TGTGCCAGCAGCTTAGAAGGGATTGACACTGAAGCTTTCTTT. Using reference TRBV7-2 and TRBJ1-1 for the parts outside the CDR3, the full variable domain is GAGVSQSPSNKVTEKGKDVELRCDPISGHTALYWYRQSLGQGLEFLIYFQGNSAPDKSGLPSDRFSAERTGGSVSTLTIQRTQQEDSAVYLCASSLEGIDTEAFFGQGTRLTVV.

This clonotype showed up just a few times. The chain is built from TRBV11-2 and TRBJ1-2; weak D call: TRBD1 (6 bases). The CDR3 spans 18 residues. V was trimmed by 1 base and J by 0 bases, leaving 18 bases between them. Germline V CDR1 and CDR2: SGHAT, FQNNGV. The CDR3 nucleotides read TGTGCCAGCAGCTTAGCCCCGACGGGGACACCCCCTAACTATGGCTACACCTTC. Translating gives CASSLAPTGTPPNYGYTF.

The V gene is TRBV6-1, the J gene TRBJ1-1; the D gene is possibly TRBD1 (6 bases). CDR3 length equals 12 residues. V lost 7 bases to trimming and J lost 7 bases, with 13 bases between them. Germline V CDR1 and CDR2: MNHNS, SASEGT. DNA of the CDR3: TGTGCCAGCAACACGGGACACCTTGAAGCTTTCTTT. This encodes CASNTGHLEAFF.

The chain joins TRBV30 to TRBJ1-4; D perhaps matches TRBD1 (5 bases). Trimming removed 3 bases from V and 8 bases from J, with 19 bases in between. This CDR3 has 15 amino acids. Germline assignment: CDR1 GTSNPN and CDR2 SVGIG (reference sequence). For the CDR3, the DNA is TGTGCCTGGAGCGACCGGGGGGAGCTGGGCGAAAAACTGTTTTTT. It codes for CAWSDRGELGEKLFF.

CDR3 sequence reads: CASSLPDIRNTEAFF. The CDR3 bases are TGCGCCAGCAGCCTCCCGGACATAAGGAACACTGAAGCTTTCTTT. J is TRBJ1-1 and V is TRBV5-1; a weak D match, TRBD1 (5 bases). Trimming took off 4 bases at V and 1 base at J, with 14 bases between the two ends. CDR3 length: 15 amino acids. CDR1 and CDR2 from the germline V gene are SGHRS and YFSETQ.

This clonotype was seen a handful of times. This chain uses TRBV5-1 with TRBJ1-1; TRBD1 matches 10 bases. The germline V gene encodes CDR1 SGHRS and CDR2 YFSETQ. This CDR3 has 14 residues. V shed 4 bases and J 8 bases; nucleotides not matched to a gene: 8. The CDR3: CASSIGTGAGEAFF. CDR3 nucleotides: TGCGCCAGCAGCATCGGGACAGGGGCGGGAGAAGCTTTCTTT.

The sample holds a few counts of this clonotype. The chain recombines TRBV30 with TRBJ2-4, with TRBD2 matching 13 bases. Per the germline V gene, CDR1 is GTSNPN and CDR2 is SVGIG (reference sequence). This CDR3 contains 14 residues. The V gene end was trimmed by 4 bases and the J gene end by 13 bases; junction bases not matched to a gene: 10. The CDR3 loop reads CAWKPILLAGGQYF. CDR3 bases: TGTGCCTGGAAGCCAATCCTACTAGCGGGGGGGCAGTACTTC.

The chain links TRBV19 to TRBJ1-3, with 7 positions matching TRBD1. The germline V gene has CDR1 LNHDA and CDR2 SQIVND (reference sequence). There are 14 residues in the CDR3. V lost 3 bases to trimming and J lost 3 bases; unmatched junction nucleotides: 2. CDR3 bases: TGTGCCAGTAGTATCCGACAGGGTGGAAACACCATATATTTT. It yields the protein CASSIRQGGNTIYF. Full variable domain (remainder filled in from reference TRBV19 and TRBJ1-3): DGGITQSPKYLFRKEGQNVTLSCEQNLNHDAMYWYRQDPGQGLRLIYYSQIVNDFQKGDIAEGYSVSREKKESFPLTVTSAQKNPTAFYLCASSIRQGGNTIYFGEGSWLTVV.

This clonotype was seen a handful of times. The chain uses TRBV5-1 and TRBJ1-2; 8 bases align to TRBD1. Germline assignment: CDR1 SGHRS and CDR2 YFSETQ. V dropped 3 bases and J dropped 3; count of bases not matched to a gene: 7. The CDR3 has 15 amino acids. CDR3 protein: CASSSTGGRDYGYTF. The CDR3, as DNA: TGCGCCAGCAGCTCTACAGGGGGTCGCGACTATGGCTACACCTTC.

The genes are TRBV11-2 and TRBJ2-7; TRBD1 aligns across 11 bases. The CDR3 loop spans 14 amino acids. Trimming at V came to 4 bases and at J to 5 bases, leaving 4 bases not matched to a gene. Germline CDR1 and CDR2: SGHAT and FQNNGV. In DNA form, the CDR3 reads TGTGCCAGCAGCTCTCGGACAGGGGGCAACGAGCAGTACTTC. Residues: CASSSRTGGNEQYF. Looking up the rest from reference TRBV11-2 and TRBJ2-7 gives the full variable domain: EAGVAQSPRYKIIEKRQSVAFWCNPISGHATLYWYQQILGQGPKLLIQFQNNGVVDDSQLPKDRFSAERLKGVDSTLKIQPAKLEDSAVYLCASSSRTGGNEQYFGPGTRLTVT.

Details on this clonotype: The germline gene is not matched at one end of the junction; a read error may be the cause. V usage is TRBV11-2 and J usage is TRBJ2-7; TRBD2 agrees at 7 bases. CDR1 and CDR2 (germline): SGHAT, FQNNGV. The CDR3 extends over 13 amino acids. CDR3 DNA: TGTGCCAGCAGCTTAGATCGGGGGGTTACGTGGATTTTC. Translation gives CASSLDRGVTWIF. The whole variable domain, remainder taken from reference TRBV11-2 and TRBJ2-7, is EAGVAQSPRYKIIEKRQSVAFWCNPISGHATLYWYQQILGQGPKLLIQFQNNGVVDDSQLPKDRFSAERLKGVDSTLKIQPAKLEDSAVYLCASSLDRGVTWIFGPGTRLTVT.

This clonotype showed up just a few times. The chain combines TRBV5-1 with TRBJ1-2, with D possibly TRBD1 on 6 matching bases. The V gene's germline CDR1 is SGHRS and CDR2 YFSETQ. Deletions cut 3 bases from V and 7 bases from J, with 13 bases between. The CDR3 is 13 residues long. As DNA, the CDR3 is TGCGCCAGCAGCTCGGGCAGGGGTGGTGGCTACACCTTC. Its translation is CASSSGRGGGYTF.

This clonotype turned up a few times. The genes are TRBV2 and TRBJ2-7; D is unclear. Germline CDR1 is SNHLY and CDR2 is FYNNEI. Deletions cut 3 bases from V and 3 bases from J, with 15 bases between. CDR3 length: 15 residues. For the CDR3, the DNA is TGTGCCAGCAGTGACTCCCGACAAGTTAACTACGAGCAGTACTTC. Translated: CASSDSRQVNYEQYF. The entire variable domain, with the rest obtained from reference TRBV2 and TRBJ2-7, is as follows: EPEVTQTPSHQVTQMGQEVILRCVPISNHLYFYWYRQILGQKVEFLVSFYNNEISEKSEIFDDQFSVERPDGSNFTLKIRSTKLEDSAMYFCASSDSRQVNYEQYFGPGTRLTVT.

The chain joins TRBV3-1 to TRBJ1-1; D unclear. Trimming stripped 2 bases from V and 4 bases from J, with 5 bases between. CDR1 and CDR2 (germline): LGHDT, YNNKEL (reference sequence). This CDR3 has 12 amino acids. As DNA, the CDR3 is TGTGCCAGCAGCCAAATAACCACTGAAGCTTTCTTT. This encodes CASSQITTEAFF.

The chain carries TRBV19 and TRBJ1-1; D unclear. The CDR3 loop spans 15 amino acids. Germline-derived CDR1 and CDR2 are LNHDA and SQIVND (reference sequence). Trimming removed 1 base from V and 6 bases from J, with 15 bases in between. Here the CDR3 reads CASSIGAGSGAEAFF. CDR3 bases: TGTGCCAGTAGTATAGGGGCGGGGTCGGGCGCTGAAGCTTTCTTT.

This sequence joins TRBV19 and TRBJ2-1, with 8 bases aligning to TRBD2. After removal of 9 bases from V and 2 bases from J, the junction contained 6 bases not matched to a gene. Germline V CDR1 and CDR2: LNHDA, SQIVND (reference sequence). The CDR3 totals 14 residues. The chain's CDR3 is CASSQAGAYNEQFF. The CDR3 nucleotides read TGTGCCAGCAGTCAAGCGGGGGCCTACAATGAGCAGTTCTTC.

With regard to this clonotype: Without the conserved terminal phenylalanine or tryptophan, this CDR3 likely stems from a read error. The CDR3 sequence: CASILIVSGAGELFS. CDR3 DNA sequence: TGCGCCAGCATCCTGATCGTCAGTGGGGCCGGGGAGCTGTTTTCT. The chain combines TRBV5-1 with TRBJ2-2; D remains unclear. The CDR3 covers 15 residues. V lost 6 bases to trimming and J lost 6 bases, with 18 bases between them. CDR1 SGHRS and CDR2 YFSETQ come from the germline V gene.